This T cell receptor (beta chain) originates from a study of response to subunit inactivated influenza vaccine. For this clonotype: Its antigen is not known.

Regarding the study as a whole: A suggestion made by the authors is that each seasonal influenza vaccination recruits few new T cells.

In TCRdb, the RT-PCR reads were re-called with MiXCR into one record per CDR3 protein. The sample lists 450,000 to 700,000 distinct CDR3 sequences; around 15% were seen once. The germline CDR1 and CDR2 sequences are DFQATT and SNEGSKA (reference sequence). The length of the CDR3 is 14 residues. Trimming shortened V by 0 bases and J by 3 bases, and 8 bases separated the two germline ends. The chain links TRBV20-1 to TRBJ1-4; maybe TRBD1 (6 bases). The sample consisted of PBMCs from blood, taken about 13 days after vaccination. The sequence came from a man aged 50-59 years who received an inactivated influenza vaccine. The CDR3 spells CSAREGAANEKLFF. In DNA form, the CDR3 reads TGCAGTGCTAGAGAGGGGGCTGCTAATGAAAAACTGTTTTTT.